This T cell receptor beta chain came from a study of T cells in tuberculosis. Across the study: This South African cohort compared adolescents with or without latent tuberculosis against adults with active tuberculosis.

A note on this clone: Its antigen remains unidentified.

Findings of the study overall: Active tuberculosis TCR-alpha repertoires lay closer to GMM-specific TCRs than IGRA-negative controls, suggesting clonal expansion.

Only in-frame clones appear in the TCRdb table, and some are missing; sequencing was by immunoSEQ multiplex PCR. This table holds 25,000 to 35,000 clones, 85% to 95% found once. This clonotype was sampled from a donor between 10 and 35 years old with latent tuberculosis or without tuberculosis infection. Source material: PBMCs.

DNA for the CDR3: TGTGCCAGTAGTACACAGGGGGCAAGGGGCTACGAGCAGTACTTC. This sequence encodes CASSTQGARGYEQYF. The rearrangement uses TRBV19 and TRBJ2-7, with TRBD1 identical over 9 bases. CDR1 and CDR2 (germline): LNHDA, SQIVND (reference sequence). With V trimmed by 4 bases and J by 3 bases, 7 bases remained unmatched. CDR3 size: 15 residues.